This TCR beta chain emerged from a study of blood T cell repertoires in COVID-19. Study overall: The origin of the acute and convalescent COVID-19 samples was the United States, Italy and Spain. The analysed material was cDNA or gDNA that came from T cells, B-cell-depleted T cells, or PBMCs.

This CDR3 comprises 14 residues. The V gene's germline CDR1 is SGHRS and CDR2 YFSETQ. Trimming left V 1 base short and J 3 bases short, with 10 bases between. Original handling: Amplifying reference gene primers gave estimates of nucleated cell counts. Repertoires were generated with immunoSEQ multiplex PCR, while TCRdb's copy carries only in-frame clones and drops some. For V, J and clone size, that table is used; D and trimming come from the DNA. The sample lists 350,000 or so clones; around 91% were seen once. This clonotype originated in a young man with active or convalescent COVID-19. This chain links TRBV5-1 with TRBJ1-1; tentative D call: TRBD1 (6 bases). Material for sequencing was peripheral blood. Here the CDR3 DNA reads TGCGCCAGCAGCTTGTGGGGGCGCGACACTGAAGCTTTCTTT. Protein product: CASSLWGRDTEAFF.